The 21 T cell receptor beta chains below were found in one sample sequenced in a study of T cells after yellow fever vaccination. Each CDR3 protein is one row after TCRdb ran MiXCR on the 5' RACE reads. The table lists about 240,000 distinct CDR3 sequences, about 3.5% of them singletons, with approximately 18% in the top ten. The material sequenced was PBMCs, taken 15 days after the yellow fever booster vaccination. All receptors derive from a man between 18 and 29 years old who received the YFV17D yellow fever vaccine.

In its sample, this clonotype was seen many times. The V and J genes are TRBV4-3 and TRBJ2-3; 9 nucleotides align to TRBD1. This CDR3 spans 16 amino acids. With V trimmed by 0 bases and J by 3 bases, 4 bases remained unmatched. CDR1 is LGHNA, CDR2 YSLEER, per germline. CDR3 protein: CASSQDRTGVTDTQYF. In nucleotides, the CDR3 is TGCGCCAGCAGCCAAGACCGGACAGGGGTAACAGATACGCAGTATTTT.

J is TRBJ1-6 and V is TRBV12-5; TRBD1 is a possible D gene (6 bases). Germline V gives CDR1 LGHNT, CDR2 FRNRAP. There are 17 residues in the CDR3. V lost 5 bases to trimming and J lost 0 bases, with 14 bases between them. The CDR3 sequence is CASGPDRLSSYNSPLHF. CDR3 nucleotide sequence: TGTGCTAGTGGTCCCGACAGGTTGAGCTCCTATAATTCACCCCTCCACTTT.

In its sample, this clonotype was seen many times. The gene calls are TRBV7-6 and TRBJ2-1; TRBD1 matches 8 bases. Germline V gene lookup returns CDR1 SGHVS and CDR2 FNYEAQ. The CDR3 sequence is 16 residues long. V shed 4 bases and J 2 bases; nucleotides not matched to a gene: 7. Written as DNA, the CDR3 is TGTGCCAGCAGCTCGACAGGGGTTAACGCCTACAATGAGCAGTTCTTC. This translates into CASSSTGVNAYNEQFF. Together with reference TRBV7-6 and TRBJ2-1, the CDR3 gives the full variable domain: GAGVSQSPRYKVTKRGQDVALRCDPISGHVSLYWYRQALGQGPEFLTYFNYEAQQDKSGLPNDRFSAERPEGSISTLTIQRTEQRDSAMYRCASSSTGVNAYNEQFFGPGTRLTVL.

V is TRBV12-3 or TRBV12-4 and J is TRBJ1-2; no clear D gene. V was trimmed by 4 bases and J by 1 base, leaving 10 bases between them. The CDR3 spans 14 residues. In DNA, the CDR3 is TGTGCCAGCAGTTGGGGTGGGGATAACTATGGCTACACCTTC. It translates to CASSWGGDNYGYTF.

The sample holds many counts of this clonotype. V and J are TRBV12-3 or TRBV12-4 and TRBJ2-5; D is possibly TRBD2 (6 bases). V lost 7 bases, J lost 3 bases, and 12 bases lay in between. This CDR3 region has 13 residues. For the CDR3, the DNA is TGTGCCAGCAATATAGCGGCCAAAGAGACCCAGTACTTC. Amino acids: CASNIAAKETQYF.

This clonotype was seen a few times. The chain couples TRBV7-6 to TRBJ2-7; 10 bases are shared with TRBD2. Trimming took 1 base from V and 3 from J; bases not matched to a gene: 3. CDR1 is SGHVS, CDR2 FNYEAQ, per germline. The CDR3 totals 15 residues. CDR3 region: CASSLESSGSYEQYF. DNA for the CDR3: TGTGCCAGCAGCTTAGAGTCTAGCGGGAGCTACGAGCAGTACTTC.

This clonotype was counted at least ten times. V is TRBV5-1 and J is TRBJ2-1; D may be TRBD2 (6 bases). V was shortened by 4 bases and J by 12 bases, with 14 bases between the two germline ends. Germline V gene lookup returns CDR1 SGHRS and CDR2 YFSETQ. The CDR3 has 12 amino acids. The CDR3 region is CASSTSTSRQFF. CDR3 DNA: TGCGCCAGCAGCACAAGCACTAGCCGGCAGTTCTTC.

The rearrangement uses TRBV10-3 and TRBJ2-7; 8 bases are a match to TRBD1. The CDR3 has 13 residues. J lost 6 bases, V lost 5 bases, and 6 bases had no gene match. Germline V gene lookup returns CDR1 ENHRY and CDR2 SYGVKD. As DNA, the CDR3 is TGTGCCATCAGTTCGACAGGGGAAAGCGAGCAGTACGTC. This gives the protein CAISSTGESEQYV.

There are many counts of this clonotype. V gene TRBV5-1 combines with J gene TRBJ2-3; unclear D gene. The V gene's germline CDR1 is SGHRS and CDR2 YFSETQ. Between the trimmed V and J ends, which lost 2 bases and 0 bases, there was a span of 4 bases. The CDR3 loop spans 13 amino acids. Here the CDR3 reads CASSLQSTDTQYF. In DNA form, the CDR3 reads TGCGCCAGCAGCTTACAGAGCACAGATACGCAGTATTTT.

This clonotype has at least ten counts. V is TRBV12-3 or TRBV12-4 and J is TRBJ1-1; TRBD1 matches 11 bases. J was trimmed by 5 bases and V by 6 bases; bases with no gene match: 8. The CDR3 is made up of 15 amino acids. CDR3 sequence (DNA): TGTGCCAGCAGCACCCGGGACAGGGGGGAAACTGAAGCTTTCTTT. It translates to CASSTRDRGETEAFF.

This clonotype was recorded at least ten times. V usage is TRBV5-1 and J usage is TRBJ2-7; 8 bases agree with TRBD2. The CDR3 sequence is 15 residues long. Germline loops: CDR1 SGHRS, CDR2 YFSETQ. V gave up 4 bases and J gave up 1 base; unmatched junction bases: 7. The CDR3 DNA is TGCGCCAGCAGCAGGAATAGCGGGGCATCCTACGAGCAGTACTTC. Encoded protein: CASSRNSGASYEQYF.

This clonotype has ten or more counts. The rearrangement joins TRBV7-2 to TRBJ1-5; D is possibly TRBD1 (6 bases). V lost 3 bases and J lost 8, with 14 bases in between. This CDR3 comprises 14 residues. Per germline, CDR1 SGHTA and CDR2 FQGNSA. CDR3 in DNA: TGTGCCAGCAGCTTCGCAGGGGCGGACGAGCCCCAGCATTTT. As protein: CASSFAGADEPQHF. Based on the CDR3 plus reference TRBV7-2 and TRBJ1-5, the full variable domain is GAGVSQSPSNKVTEKGKDVELRCDPISGHTALYWYRQSLGQGLEFLIYFQGNSAPDKSGLPSDRFSAERTGGSVSTLTIQRTQQEDSAVYLCASSFAGADEPQHFGDGTRLSIL.

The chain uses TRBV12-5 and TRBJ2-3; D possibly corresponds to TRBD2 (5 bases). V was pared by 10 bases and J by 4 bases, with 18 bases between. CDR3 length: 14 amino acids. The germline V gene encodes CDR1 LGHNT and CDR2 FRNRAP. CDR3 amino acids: CATGEGSGPDTQYF. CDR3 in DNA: TGTGCTACCGGCGAGGGTTCCGGGCCAGATACGCAGTATTTT.

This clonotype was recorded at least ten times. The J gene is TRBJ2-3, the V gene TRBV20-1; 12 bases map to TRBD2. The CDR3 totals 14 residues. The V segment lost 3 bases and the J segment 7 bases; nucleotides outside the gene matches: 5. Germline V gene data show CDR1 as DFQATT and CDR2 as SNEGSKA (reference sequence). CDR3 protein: CSASNLAGGHTQYF. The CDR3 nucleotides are TGCAGTGCTAGCAATCTAGCGGGGGGGCATACGCAGTATTTT.

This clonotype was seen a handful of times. The CDR3 DNA follows: TGCGCCAGCAGCTTGGCGGATTTGTGGAGGCGGGAGACCCAGTACTTC. Its translation: CASSLADLWRRETQYF. This rearrangement joins TRBV5-1 to TRBJ2-5; a possible D gene is TRBD2 (5 bases). The CDR3 covers 16 residues. Looked up from germline, CDR1 is SGHRS and CDR2 is YFSETQ. V was shortened by 0 bases and J by 5 bases, with 17 bases between the two germline ends.

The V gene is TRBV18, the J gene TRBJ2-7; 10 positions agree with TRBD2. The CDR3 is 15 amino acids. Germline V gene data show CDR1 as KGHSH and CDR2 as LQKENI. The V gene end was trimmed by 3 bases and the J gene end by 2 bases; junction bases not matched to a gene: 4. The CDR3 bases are TGTGCCAGCTCACCGCCGACTAGCGGGCCCTACGAGCAGTACTTC. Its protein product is CASSPPTSGPYEQYF.

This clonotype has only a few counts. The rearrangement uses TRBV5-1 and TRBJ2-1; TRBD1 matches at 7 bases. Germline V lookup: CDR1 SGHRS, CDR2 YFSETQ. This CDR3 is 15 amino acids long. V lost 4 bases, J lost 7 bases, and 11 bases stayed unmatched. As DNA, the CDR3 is TGCGCCAGCAGCATGACAGGGTTTGAAATTAATGAGCAGTTCTTC. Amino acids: CASSMTGFEINEQFF.

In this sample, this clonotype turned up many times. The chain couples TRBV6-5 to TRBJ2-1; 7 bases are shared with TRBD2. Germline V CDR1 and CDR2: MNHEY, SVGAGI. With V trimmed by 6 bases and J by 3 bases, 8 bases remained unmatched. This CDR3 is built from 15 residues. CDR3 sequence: CASSLLAVSYNEQFF. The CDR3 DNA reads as TGTGCCAGCAGCCTGCTAGCGGTGAGCTACAATGAGCAGTTCTTC.

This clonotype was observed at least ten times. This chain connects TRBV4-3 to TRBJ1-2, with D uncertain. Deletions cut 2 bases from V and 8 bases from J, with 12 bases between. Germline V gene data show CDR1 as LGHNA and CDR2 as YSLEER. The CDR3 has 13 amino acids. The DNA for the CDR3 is TGCGCCAGCAGCCAACGAGGGATAGGGGGCTACACCTTC. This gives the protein CASSQRGIGGYTF.

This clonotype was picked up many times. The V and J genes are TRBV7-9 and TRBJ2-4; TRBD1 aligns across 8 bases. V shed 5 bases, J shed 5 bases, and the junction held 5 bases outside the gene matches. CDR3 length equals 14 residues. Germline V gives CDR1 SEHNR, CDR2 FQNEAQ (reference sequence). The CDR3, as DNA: TGTGCCAGCAGCCAGGACAGGGAGGAAAACATTCAGTACTTC. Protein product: CASSQDREENIQYF.

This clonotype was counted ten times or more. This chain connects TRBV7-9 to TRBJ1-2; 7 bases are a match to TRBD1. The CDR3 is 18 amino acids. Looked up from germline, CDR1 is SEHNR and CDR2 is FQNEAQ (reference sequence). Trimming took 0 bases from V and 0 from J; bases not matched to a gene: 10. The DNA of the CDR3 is TGTGCCAGCAGCTTAGCCGGGACAGCGAAGCCTCCTAACTATGGCTACACCTTC. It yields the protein CASSLAGTAKPPNYGYTF.